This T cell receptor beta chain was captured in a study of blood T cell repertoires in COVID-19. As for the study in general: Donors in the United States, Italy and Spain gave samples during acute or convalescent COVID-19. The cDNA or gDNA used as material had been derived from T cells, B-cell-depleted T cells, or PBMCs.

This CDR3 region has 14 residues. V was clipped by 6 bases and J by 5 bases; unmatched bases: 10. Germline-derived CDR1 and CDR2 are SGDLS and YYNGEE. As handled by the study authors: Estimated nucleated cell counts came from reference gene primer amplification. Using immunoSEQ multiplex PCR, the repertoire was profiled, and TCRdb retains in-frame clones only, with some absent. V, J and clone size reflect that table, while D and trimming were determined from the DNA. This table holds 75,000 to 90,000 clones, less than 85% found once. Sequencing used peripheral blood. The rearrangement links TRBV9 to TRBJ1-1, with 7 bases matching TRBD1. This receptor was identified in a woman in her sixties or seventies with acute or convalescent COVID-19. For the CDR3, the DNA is TGTGCCAGCACGACAGGGTCGGGAATAACTGAAGCTTTCTTT. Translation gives CASTTGSGITEAFF.